This T cell receptor beta chain originates from a study of blood T cell repertoires in COVID-19 (dated by TCRdb to 2018 to 2021). About the full investigation: The collaborator samples originated in the United States, Italy and Spain and spanned the acute and convalescent phases of COVID-19. HLA class I and class II types, where available, came from metadata supplied by the sample provider rather than from assay-based typing. The repertoires were made available in a free public database intended to serve as a resource for research on the immune response to SARS-CoV-2. Nearly every sample came with metadata listing a de-identified subject ID, COVID-19 status, age in years and sex. Subjects who had been exposed to COVID-19, were actively infected with it, or had recovered from it provided the deeply sampled blood TCRbeta repertoires that made up the dataset. The prospective study material was composed of cDNA or gDNA derived from T cells, B-cell-depleted T cells, or PBMCs. Samples came from the ongoing ImmuneRACE study (first 160 participants) plus 1,254 subjects from 6 global collaborators. Points the paper makes about the study in general: Clinical and demographic metadata were provided uncurated, with the amount varying by source and participant.

TCRbeta CDR3 regions were amplified from genomic DNA by means of the immunoSEQ Assay, a bias-controlled multiplex PCR. The paper's data handling went like this. Nucleated cell counts per sample were estimated from amplification of reference gene primers within the assay. To quantify the absolute abundance of each unique TCRbeta CDR3 rearrangement, sequence reads were collapsed and filtered. For each sample, productive Simpson clonality was calculated as the square root of Simpson's diversity index over productive rearrangements. Drawn from immuneACCESS, this table holds only the in-frame rearrangements with V and J called that TCRdb kept. Clones are partly lost; checked studies trace under half to an unresolved V gene and leave the rest unexplained. V and J calls and clone size follow that table, whereas D and trimming were derived from the DNA. This sample comprises roughly 220,000 clones, about 87% of them detected only once. The ten largest clones take up about 2.6% of the sample.

In the prospective study, participants were roughly 18 to 100 years old, resided in about two dozen geographic areas of the United States, and were enrolled through a virtual design. In the prospective study, participants were assigned to cohorts based on the clinical history participants reported in a screening survey and a study questionnaire. Recovered participants in ImmuneRACE Cohort 3 were defined as having two consecutive negative NP/OP PCR tests, clearance from a healthcare professional, or resolution of symptoms. In the prospective study, mobile phlebotomists collected whole blood, serum and a nasopharyngeal or oropharyngeal swab from each participant. Prospective study participants could optionally give additional blood draws and questionnaires over a 2-month period. Before DNA extraction, prospective study blood samples were shipped either frozen or at room temperature. Looking up the germline V gene yields CDR1 SGDLS and CDR2 YYNGEE. From the cysteine through the phenylalanine, the CDR3 covers 15 amino acids. Here the CDR3 DNA is all that survives: 45 bases in frame from base 1. The junction shows trimming of 3 bases on V and 3 bases on J, and the gene matches do not reach 7 bases of it.

On this clone itself: Its antigen specificity is not known. The input lacks base qualities; no much larger clone sits a single base away.

The sample taken for sequencing was PBMCs or T cells enriched from blood (not recorded which). The sequence was obtained from a woman aged 25-40 years who had recovered from COVID-19. The rearranged chain carries TRBV9 and TRBJ2-7, with 9 bases aligning to TRBD1. CDR3 sequence: CASSASGTGFYEQYF. The DNA reads TGTGCCAGCAGCGCCTCCGGGACAGGGTTCTACGAGCAGTACTTC.